Listed here is a single TCR beta chain. Clones were read by immunoSEQ multiplex PCR, and TCRdb kept only the in-frame ones, dropping some. Of approximately 39,000 clones listed, around four fifths are singletons. The CDR3 sequence is 13 residues long. Germline CDR1 reads SGHAT; CDR2 reads FQDESV (reference sequence). With 1 base removed from V and 4 bases from J, the gap between germline ends came to 8 bases. This sample stems from a study of OX40 agonist ivuxolimab in advanced cancers. This TCR came from an adult with an advanced solid tumor such as melanoma, head and neck, liver or kidney cancer. The J gene is TRBJ2-7, the V gene TRBV11-1, with a possible D match to TRBD1 (5 bases). Material: CD4+ or CD8+ T cells sorted from blood, obtained in a trial of the OX40 agonist ivuxolimab. The CDR3 spells CASSLGGLYEQYF. The CDR3 region has the DNA TGTGCCAGCAGCTTAGGGGGCCTTTACGAGCAGTACTTC.